The 5 T cell receptor beta chains in this list originate from one sample, sequenced in a study of shared clonotypes between healthy human individuals. Profiling relied on immunoSEQ multiplex PCR, and the TCRdb table lists in-frame clones only, not all of them. The sample carries some 1 million clones, around 76% recorded once. Source material: memory CD4+ T cells sorted from blood. As to subset: CD45RA-negative fraction. These receptors all come from a man aged 18 to 30 in good health.

This clone was found once. The chain joins TRBV7-6 to TRBJ2-7; D unresolved. The CDR3 has 12 amino acids. CDR1 SGHVS and CDR2 FNYEAQ come from the germline V gene. Trimming took 3 bases from V and 3 from J, leaving 6 bases between them. The CDR3 DNA reads as TGTGCCAGCAGCTTTCTTGGCTACGAGCAGTACTTC. It encodes CASSFLGYEQYF.

Turning to this clone: Distinct nucleotide sequences in the sample also encode this CDR3. In DNA, the CDR3 is TGTGCCAGCTCACCACGCCAGGGGCAAGAGACCCAGTACTTC. This sequence encodes CASSPRQGQETQYF. The chain has TRBV18 and TRBJ2-5; perhaps TRBD1 as D (6 bases). Germline assignment: CDR1 KGHSH and CDR2 LQKENI. The CDR3 has 14 amino acids. Trimming took 1 base from V and 2 from J, leaving 8 bases between them.

J is TRBJ1-1 and V is TRBV30; D not certain. Trimming took 1 base from V and 2 from J, leaving 11 bases between them. From germline, CDR1 is GTSNPN and CDR2 SVGIG (reference sequence). The CDR3 has 14 residues. The CDR3 DNA reads as TGTGCCTGGAGTGATCCGGGGTCAAACACTGAAGCTTTCTTT. Its protein is CAWSDPGSNTEAFF.

This chain joins TRBV10-1 and TRBJ2-7; D is uncertain. CDR3 size: 19 residues. The V gene lost 9 bases and the J gene lost 3 bases, with 33 bases spanning the gap. Germline lookup yields CDR1 WNHNN and CDR2 SYGVQD (reference sequence). The CDR3 spells CASELKPISMDRVDYEQYF. Written as DNA, the CDR3 is TGCGCCAGTGAACTGAAACCGATATCTATGGACCGCGTCGACTACGAGCAGTACTTC.

This clone occurred a few times. V usage is TRBV7-2 and J usage is TRBJ1-2; D possibly corresponds to TRBD1 (6 bases). V gave up 5 bases and J gave up 8 bases, with 18 bases separating them. Germline loops: CDR1 SGHTA, CDR2 FQGNSA. The CDR3 runs to 14 residues. In DNA, the CDR3 is TGTGCCAGCAGCCTACAGGGCCCCGTCGGGGGCTACACCTTC. It specifies CASSLQGPVGGYTF.